These T cell receptor beta chains were read from a single sample in a study of cytomegalovirus exposure and HLA in healthy donors. The table came from immunoSEQ multiplex PCR; TCRdb's copy has only in-frame clones and leaves some out. The table shows 100,000 to 150,000 clones, with over 65% occurring only once. Sequenced material: PBMCs. All receptors derive from a man aged 18 to 35 in good health and CMV-seropositive. Both conserved end residues are part of each CDR3.

V gene: TRBV9; J gene: TRBJ2-1; CDR3 protein: CASSVSINPSGVEQFF
V gene: TRBV27; J gene: TRBJ1-2; CDR3 protein: CASSLSPSSGYTF
V gene: TRBV5-4; J gene: TRBJ2-4; CDR3 protein: CASSPTAGADKNIQYF
V gene: TRBV27; J gene: TRBJ2-4; CDR3 protein: CASSLASGAKNIQYF
V gene: TRBV27; J gene: TRBJ2-3; CDR3 protein: CASRILPSDTQYF
V gene: TRBV5-1; J gene: TRBJ1-1; CDR3 protein: CASSWTGNGYTEAFF
V gene: TRBV19; J gene: TRBJ1-6; CDR3 protein: CASSIGTPNSPLHF
V gene: TRBV19; J gene: TRBJ2-7; CDR3 protein: CASSIGVNSYEQYF
V gene: TRBV4-1; J gene: TRBJ1-2; CDR3 protein: CASSQFQDRAIDYGYTF
V gene: TRBV5-1; J gene: TRBJ2-7; CDR3 protein: CASSPSGSSTGFYEQYF
V gene: TRBV7-8; J gene: TRBJ2-7; CDR3 protein: CASSLPLSGGITGLYEQYF
V gene: TRBV7-9; J gene: TRBJ1-5; CDR3 protein: CASSLSGQASNQPQHF
V gene: TRBV5-1; J gene: TRBJ2-7; CDR3 protein: CASSLKRGLSYEQYF
V gene: TRBV10-3; J gene: TRBJ1-5; CDR3 protein: CAISGQGRPNSQHF
V gene: TRBV6-5; J gene: TRBJ1-2; CDR3 protein: CASRPYGPYGYTF
V gene: TRBV6-5; J gene: TRBJ1-5; CDR3 protein: CASSSSGGNQPQHF
V gene: TRBV6-6; J gene: TRBJ2-2; CDR3 protein: CASTRDRGGSTGELFF
V gene: TRBV28; J gene: TRBJ1-2; CDR3 protein: CASRRVDSSNYGYTF
V gene: TRBV30; J gene: TRBJ2-2; CDR3 protein: CAWRRRGGMDTGELFF
V gene: TRBV11-3; J gene: TRBJ2-1; CDR3 protein: CASSLEGAGEQFF
V gene: TRBV4-1; J gene: TRBJ1-5; CDR3 protein: CASSQAPGQSYQPQHF
V gene: TRBV2; J gene: TRBJ1-5; CDR3 protein: CASSVLSGSNQPQHF
V gene: TRBV7-9; J gene: TRBJ1-1; CDR3 protein: CASSLGGGTEAFF
V gene: TRBV6-4; J gene: TRBJ2-1; CDR3 protein: CASSDPGAGGNEQFF
V gene: TRBV5-1; J gene: TRBJ1-2; CDR3 protein: CASSSRQGPFYGYTF
V gene: TRBV5-1; J gene: TRBJ2-3; CDR3 protein: CASTAQAGSTDTQYF
V gene: TRBV15; J gene: TRBJ1-4; CDR3 protein: CATSRDVGEKLFF
V gene: TRBV30; J gene: TRBJ2-7; CDR3 protein: CAWNLQGYEQYF
V gene: TRBV7-3; J gene: TRBJ2-2; CDR3 protein: CASSGSGGAGGELFF
V gene: TRBV11-2; J gene: TRBJ2-5; CDR3 protein: CASSLALAAGSGETQYF
V gene: TRBV5-1; J gene: TRBJ2-6; CDR3 protein: CASSPAAGTSGANVLTF
V gene: TRBV30; J gene: TRBJ2-2; CDR3 protein: CAWSGQFSLTGELFF
V gene: TRBV6-6; J gene: TRBJ1-6; CDR3 protein: CASFSGQGRNNSPLHF
V gene: TRBV14; J gene: TRBJ1-6; CDR3 protein: CASTAGTGISPLHF
V gene: TRBV2; J gene: TRBJ2-7; CDR3 protein: CASSGEVGPVRDYEQYF
V gene: TRBV7-6; J gene: TRBJ1-1; CDR3 protein: CASSLTGWGTEAFF
V gene: TRBV5-1; J gene: TRBJ2-2; CDR3 protein: CASSKGTANTGELFF
V gene: TRBV30; J gene: TRBJ2-3; CDR3 protein: CAWSVSPAGPQTNTQYF
V gene: TRBV2; J gene: TRBJ1-4; CDR3 protein: CASSRDRKNEKLFF
V gene: TRBV7-8; J gene: TRBJ2-5; CDR3 protein: CASSLGTSVRETQYF
V gene: TRBV5-1; J gene: TRBJ1-2; CDR3 protein: CASSSLAGYGYTF
V gene: TRBV5-4; J gene: TRBJ2-3; CDR3 protein: CASRGRVAGSADTQYF
V gene: TRBV2; J gene: TRBJ2-7; CDR3 protein: CASKGLGGAYEQYF
V gene: TRBV6-1; J gene: TRBJ2-4; CDR3 protein: CASSEVTVSWGNIQYF
V gene: TRBV28; J gene: TRBJ2-5; CDR3 protein: CASSWDSKGTQYF
V gene: TRBV28; J gene: TRBJ2-6; CDR3 protein: CASSQTGSGANVLTF
V gene: TRBV18; J gene: TRBJ2-7; CDR3 protein: CASSHRDRSFPGYEQYF
V gene: TRBV6-5; J gene: TRBJ2-7; CDR3 protein: CASSYSTGGPYEQYF
V gene: TRBV6-5; J gene: TRBJ2-1; CDR3 protein: CASRRDVSPPNEQFF
V gene: TRBV28; J gene: TRBJ1-3; CDR3 protein: CASSLPVGGNSGNTIYF
V gene: TRBV30; J gene: TRBJ1-6; CDR3 protein: CAWSVQGNSPLHF
V gene: TRBV7-9; J gene: TRBJ2-7; CDR3 protein: CASSPKGQWSSYEQYF
V gene: TRBV4-1; J gene: TRBJ1-4; CDR3 protein: CASSQDGQGISEKLFF
V gene: TRBV9; J gene: TRBJ2-7; CDR3 protein: CASSAQDLYEQYF